The 30 T cell receptor beta chains listed next were all sequenced from one sample in a study of blood T cells in healthy people across ages. It was with a sample-barcoded 5' primer and a J-beta primer mix that a second PCR of roughly 7 to 12 cycles was run. TCRdb ran MiXCR on the 5' RACE reads and lists one entry per CDR3 protein. Of fewer than 1,000,000 distinct CDR3 sequences detected, more than 35% appear once; the ten largest clones hold approximately 18%. Sequences were obtained from blood. The receptor set was obtained from a man older than 75 in good health.

This clonotype showed up many times. The chain has TRBV7-2 and TRBJ2-5, with D hard to call. Trimming stripped 3 bases from V and 2 bases from J, with 7 bases between. Germline CDR1 SGHTA, CDR2 FQGNSA. The length of the CDR3 is 13 residues. The CDR3, as DNA: TGTGCCAGCAGCTTCTACAGTCAAGAGACCCAGTACTTC. This encodes CASSFYSQETQYF.

The chain joins TRBV21-1 to TRBJ1-2; the D call TRBD1 from the table was never checked on the DNA. TRBV21-1 is a pseudogene segment. This CDR3 region has 16 residues. CDR3 sequence: CASSKRRDTHNYGYTF. CDR3 nucleotide sequence: TGTGCCAGCAGCAAAAGACGGGACACTCACAACTATGGCTACACCTTC.

The CDR3, as DNA: TGCAGCGTTACTGGGGGCAATGAGCAGTTCTTC. The encoded protein is CSVTGGNEQFF. V gene TRBV29-1 combines with J gene TRBJ2-1; either TRBD1 or TRBD2 may supply D (5 bases each). CDR3 size: 11 residues. The germline gives CDR1 SQVTM, CDR2 ANQGSEA. Trimming removed 5 bases from V and 6 bases from J, with 8 bases in between.

Here the CDR3 DNA reads TGTGCCAGCAGCTTGGGGACTAGCGCGCCCTACGAGCAGTACTTC. This encodes CASSLGTSAPYEQYF. The genes are TRBV2 and TRBJ2-7, with TRBD2 identical over 10 bases. V lost 6 bases and J lost 2; bases outside the gene matches: 7. From germline, CDR1 is SNHLY and CDR2 FYNNEI. The CDR3 sequence is 15 residues long.

In this sample, this clonotype turned up many times. The chain recombines TRBV20-1 with TRBJ2-1; D remains unclear. V was pared by 6 bases and J by 0 bases, with 12 bases between. This CDR3 spans 14 amino acids. Per the germline V gene, CDR1 is DFQATT and CDR2 is SNEGSKA (reference sequence). CDR3 DNA: TGCAGTGCACCTCTAACCGGCTCCTACAATGAGCAGTTCTTC. Translated, it gives CSAPLTGSYNEQFF.

Note on this clonotype: The junction shows a germline mismatch at one end, possibly a read error. The rearrangement links TRBV5-1 to TRBJ1-6, with D possibly being TRBD1 (5 bases). Germline V gene data show CDR1 as SGHRS and CDR2 as YFSETQ. The CDR3 covers 15 residues. CDR3 nucleotides: TGCGCCAGCAGCTTGGGACCAGGGAAGGATTCACCCCTCAACTTT. It yields the protein CASSLGPGKDSPLNF. The full variable domain, with the rest looked up from reference TRBV5-1 and TRBJ1-6, is KAGVTQTPRYLIKTRGQQVTLSCSPISGHRSVSWYQQTPGQGLQFLFEYFSETQRNKGNFPGRFSGRQFSNSRSEMNVSTLELGDSALYLCASSLGPGKDSPLNFGNGTRLTVT.

The gene calls are TRBV10-3 and TRBJ2-5; D unresolved. From germline, CDR1 is ENHRY and CDR2 SYGVKD. V was clipped by 0 bases and J by 5 bases, with 13 bases between them. The CDR3 is 15 amino acids. CDR3 nucleotide sequence: TGTGCCATCAGTGAGTCGATGGACCCGCGGGAGACCCAGTACTTC. As protein: CAISESMDPRETQYF.

CDR3 sequence: CAIGVQGWGVEGYTF. The CDR3 bases are TGTGCCATCGGGGTCCAGGGATGGGGAGTGGAAGGCTACACCTTC. The chain joins TRBV10-3 to TRBJ1-2; D perhaps matches TRBD1 (5 bases). Per germline, CDR1 ENHRY and CDR2 SYGVKD. Trimming took 8 bases from V and 8 from J, leaving 24 bases between them. The CDR3 contains 15 residues.

This chain joins TRBV7-3 and TRBJ2-7; D may correspond to TRBD1 or TRBD2 (5 bases each). CDR1 and CDR2 (germline): SGHTA, FQGTGA. Deletions cut 5 bases from V and 8 bases from J, with 16 bases between. The CDR3 has 13 residues. The CDR3 reads CASSTTGQGKQYF. The DNA of the CDR3 is TGTGCCAGCAGCACTACGGGGCAGGGCAAGCAGTACTTC.

The chain couples TRBV4-3 to TRBJ2-1; D possibly uses TRBD1 or TRBD2 (7 bases each). The CDR3 runs 16 residues. In germline, CDR1 is LGHNA, CDR2 YSLEER. With 0 bases removed from V and 5 bases from J, the gap between germline ends came to 14 bases. The CDR3 sequence: CASSQDPQGGNNEQFF. The CDR3 DNA reads TGCGCCAGCAGCCAAGATCCCCAGGGGGGGAACAATGAGCAGTTCTTC.

V gene TRBV5-1 combines with J gene TRBJ2-5; TRBD2 aligns across 11 bases. V was pared by 5 bases and J by 2 bases, with 11 bases of the junction left unmatched. Germline V gene data show CDR1 as SGHRS and CDR2 as YFSETQ. The CDR3 contains 17 residues. CDR3 protein: CASRTGTSGQRQETQYF. CDR3 coding DNA: TGCGCCAGCAGAACCGGGACTAGCGGACAAAGGCAAGAGACCCAGTACTTC.

The chain has TRBV29-1 and TRBJ2-2; 9 bases fit TRBD1. CDR1 is SQVTM and CDR2 is ANQGSEA in the germline V gene. Trimming took 6 bases from V and 5 from J; bases not matched to a gene: 7. CDR3 length equals 14 residues. The CDR3 region has the DNA TGCAGCGTGGCGGGACAGGGAAGGACCGGGGAGCTGTTTTTT. This translates into CSVAGQGRTGELFF.

In its sample, this clonotype was seen a few times. The chain has TRBV20-1 and TRBJ2-2; no clear D gene. The CDR3 consists of 13 residues. Trimming took 3 bases from V and 4 from J, leaving 9 bases between them. The germline CDR1 and CDR2 sequences are DFQATT and SNEGSKA (reference sequence). The CDR3: CSASRQSTGELFF. The CDR3 region has the DNA TGCAGTGCTAGCCGTCAGTCCACCGGGGAGCTGTTTTTT.

This CDR3 is CASSGQQGGEQFF. CDR3 nucleotide sequence: TGTGCCAGCAGCGGACAACAGGGCGGTGAGCAGTTCTTC. The rearrangement links TRBV7-2 to TRBJ2-1; D is possibly TRBD1 (6 bases). Trimming shortened V by 5 bases and J by 9 bases, and 14 bases separated the two germline ends. Looked up from germline, CDR1 is SGHTA and CDR2 is FQGNSA. The length of the CDR3 is 13 residues.

The rearrangement joins TRBV28 to TRBJ2-1; the match to TRBD1 covers 10 bases. This CDR3 spans 15 amino acids. Germline V gene lookup returns CDR1 MDHEN and CDR2 SYDVKM. J lost 4 bases, V lost 5 bases, and 5 bases had no gene match. The CDR3 bases are TGTGCCAGCAGTCCCTCGGGACAGGGGTACAATGAGCAGTTCTTC. Its protein is CASSPSGQGYNEQFF.

The chain couples TRBV7-6 to TRBJ2-2; D not resolved. Trimming pared 4 bases from V and 6 bases from J, leaving 21 bases between. This CDR3 comprises 17 residues. The germline gives CDR1 SGHVS, CDR2 FNYEAQ. This CDR3 reads CASSSLFKRRQPGELFF. The CDR3 coding sequence is TGTGCCAGCAGCTCCCTTTTTAAGAGGCGACAACCCGGGGAGCTGTTTTTT.

Details on this clonotype: Possible read error: a much larger clone is one base away. V and J are TRBV5-1 and TRBJ2-7, with D perhaps TRBD2 (5 bases). With 0 bases removed from V and 2 bases from J, the gap between germline ends came to 9 bases. Germline V CDR1 and CDR2: SGHRS, YFSETQ. CDR3 size: 14 residues. The CDR3 nucleotides read TGCGCCAGCAGCTTGGTCGGGGTCCCCTACGAGCAGTACTTC. Amino acids: CASSLVGVPYEQYF.

V and J are TRBV5-6 and TRBJ2-7, with 9 bases aligning to TRBD1. The J call is in doubt because the DNA end fits TRBJ2-5 better. This CDR3 is built from 15 residues. In germline, CDR1 is SGHDT, CDR2 YYEEEE. In DNA form, the CDR3 reads TGTGCCAGCAGCTTCCGCGGGACAGGGATGGAGACCCAGTACTTC. Its protein is CASSFRGTGMETQYF.

The rearrangement joins TRBV20-1 to TRBJ2-1; 13 bases line up with TRBD2. With 8 bases clipped from V and 5 bases from J, the junction kept 3 bases outside the gene matches. CDR3 length: 13 amino acids. Per germline, CDR1 DFQATT and CDR2 SNEGSKA (reference sequence). The CDR3 DNA sequence: TGCAGTCCTGGGACTAGCGGGAACAATGAGCAGTTCTTC. Protein product: CSPGTSGNNEQFF.

J is TRBJ1-2 and V is TRBV5-1; TRBD1 is a possible D gene (6 bases). Germline CDR1 is SGHRS and CDR2 is YFSETQ. This CDR3 comprises 14 residues. The V end was cut by 0 bases, the J end by 2 bases, with 8 bases between. Here the CDR3 DNA reads TGCGCCAGCAGCTTGGGGGACAAGAACTATGGCTACACCTTC. Its translation is CASSLGDKNYGYTF.

The rearrangement links TRBV3-1 to TRBJ1-2, with D hard to call. CDR3 length: 14 residues. The V and J ends lost 5 bases and 4 bases respectively, with 14 bases between them. Per germline, CDR1 LGHDT and CDR2 YNNKEL (reference sequence). The DNA of the CDR3 is TGTGCCAGCAGCGCCGGCGCACCGGGCTATGGCTACACCTTC. Translating it yields CASSAGAPGYGYTF.

A few counts support this clonotype. The chain recombines TRBV20-1 with TRBJ2-1; D is ambiguous. The germline gives CDR1 DFQATT, CDR2 SNEGSKA (reference sequence). The CDR3 has 12 amino acids. Trimming pared 3 bases from V and 9 bases from J, leaving 12 bases between. The chain's CDR3 is CSASPRSGEQFF. Written as DNA, the CDR3 is TGCAGTGCTAGTCCCAGGTCTGGTGAGCAGTTCTTC.

The V and J genes are TRBV12-3 or TRBV12-4 and TRBJ1-1; D unresolved. Trimming cost V 1 base and J 10 bases, with 13 bases left between them. This CDR3 is 13 amino acids long. The CDR3 spells CASSLGPFKAAFF. The CDR3 DNA is TGTGCCAGCAGTTTAGGGCCTTTTAAGGCAGCTTTCTTT.

This clonotype was observed a handful of times. The chain uses TRBV2 and TRBJ2-1; 10 bases are shared with TRBD2. With 6 bases clipped from V and 0 bases from J, the junction kept 5 bases outside the gene matches. This CDR3 region has 16 residues. From germline, CDR1 is SNHLY and CDR2 FYNNEI. Here the CDR3 reads CASRPSSGSSYNEQFF. CDR3 in DNA: TGTGCCAGCAGACCGTCTAGCGGGAGCTCCTACAATGAGCAGTTCTTC.

The chain has TRBV5-1 and TRBJ2-3, with 9 positions matching TRBD2. J gave up 3 bases and V 0 bases, and 11 bases lay outside the gene matches. Germline CDR1 SGHRS, CDR2 YFSETQ. This CDR3 region has 18 residues. The CDR3 loop is CASSLEPSGRWGTDTQYF. CDR3 nucleotide sequence: TGCGCCAGCAGCTTGGAACCCAGCGGGAGGTGGGGGACAGATACGCAGTATTTT.

Turning to this clonotype: Given a much more abundant clone one base away, this may be a read error. The chain combines TRBV29-1 with TRBJ2-5; a weak D match, TRBD2 (6 bases). Germline CDR1 is SQVTM and CDR2 is ANQGSEA. The CDR3 has 14 residues. Deletions cut 6 bases from V and 0 bases from J, with 14 bases between. This CDR3 is CSVGAGGYQETQYF. The CDR3, as DNA: TGCAGCGTAGGGGCAGGAGGGTACCAAGAGACCCAGTACTTC.

This sequence joins TRBV5-8 and TRBJ1-4; 9 nucleotides line up with TRBD1. Germline V gene sequence: CDR1 SGHTS, CDR2 YDEGEE. CDR3 length: 16 amino acids. V lost 3 bases, J lost 6 bases, and 9 bases stayed unmatched. CDR3 sequence reads: CASSYKGTGNYEKLFF. The DNA of the CDR3 is TGTGCCAGCAGCTACAAAGGGACAGGGAACTATGAAAAACTGTTTTTT.

The CDR3 DNA reads TGCAGTGCTAGTATAGGAGGGTTGGGGCAAGAGACCCAGTACTTC. Translation: CSASIGGLGQETQYF. V is TRBV20-1 and J is TRBJ2-7; D might be TRBD2 (6 bases). Judging by the DNA end, TRBJ2-5 fits better; the J call may be wrong. This CDR3 has 15 amino acids. Germline CDR1 DFQATT, CDR2 SNEGSKA (reference sequence).

The chain recombines TRBV7-7 with TRBJ2-7; D possibly matches TRBD1 or TRBD2 (6 bases each). Germline V CDR1 and CDR2: SSHAT, FNYEAQ (reference sequence). The CDR3 sequence is 15 residues long. CDR3 in amino acids: CASGLSGGGIDEQYF. The CDR3 coding sequence is TGTGCTAGCGGCTTAAGCGGAGGGGGGATAGATGAGCAGTACTTC.

On this clonotype itself: A much more abundant neighbour one base away suggests this may be a read error. This rearrangement joins TRBV12-3 or TRBV12-4 to TRBJ1-2, with a possible D match to TRBD1 (5 bases). Trimming removed 7 bases at V and 8 bases at J, with 17 bases between. The CDR3 consists of 13 residues. The DNA of the CDR3 is TGTGCCAGCACCCGATCGAGGGGTAGCGGCTACACCTTC. It encodes CASTRSRGSGYTF.